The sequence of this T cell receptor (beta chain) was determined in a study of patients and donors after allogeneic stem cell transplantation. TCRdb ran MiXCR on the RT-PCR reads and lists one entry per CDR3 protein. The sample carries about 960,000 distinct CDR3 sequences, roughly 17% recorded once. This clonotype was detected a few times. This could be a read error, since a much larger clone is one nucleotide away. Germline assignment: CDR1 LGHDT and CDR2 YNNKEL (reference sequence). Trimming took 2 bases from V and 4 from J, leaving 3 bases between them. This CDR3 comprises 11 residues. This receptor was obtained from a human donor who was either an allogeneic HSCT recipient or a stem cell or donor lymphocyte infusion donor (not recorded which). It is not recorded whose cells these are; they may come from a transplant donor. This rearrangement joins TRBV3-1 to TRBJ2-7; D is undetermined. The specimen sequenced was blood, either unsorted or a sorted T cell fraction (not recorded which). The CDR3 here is CASSQQYEQYF. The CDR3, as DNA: TGTGCCAGCAGCCAACAGTACGAGCAGTACTTC.